What follows is one T cell receptor beta chain and its context. Assay: immunoSEQ multiplex PCR; the TCRdb copy retains only in-frame clones and omits some. The sample includes around 46,000 clones, about nine tenths seen only once; the top ten take roughly 12%. This sample was included in a study of OX40 agonist ivuxolimab in advanced cancers. Study-wide context: Patients received intravenous ivuxolimab every 2 weeks at 0.01 to 10 mg/kg.

V shed 2 bases, J shed 8 bases, and the junction held 11 bases outside the gene matches. The CDR3 covers 16 residues. Germline lookup yields CDR1 MNHEY and CDR2 SMNVEV (reference sequence). This receptor was identified in an adult with an advanced solid tumor such as melanoma, head and neck, liver or kidney cancer. This sequence joins TRBV27 and TRBJ2-2; 7 bases align to TRBD2. Sequences were derived from CD4+ or CD8+ T cells sorted from blood, sampled in a trial of the OX40 agonist ivuxolimab. CDR3 sequence (DNA): TGTGCCAGCAGTTTAAGGAGCGGGGTGTCACGGGGGGAGCTGTTTTTT. This codes for CASSLRSGVSRGELFF.